This entry describes one T cell receptor (beta chain). The target antigen is unknown. Via MiXCR, TCRdb re-called the reads, giving one row per CDR3 protein. In the table there are some 440,000 distinct CDR3 sequences, roughly 30% of which are singletons. This entry comes from a study of T cell repertoires in cytomegalovirus infection. Background on the study: Through public TCR beta signatures, both CMV infection and matching HLA type were indicated. Study-wide findings and caveats: Identification of carriers of CMV plus the relevant HLA was achieved through cumulative public TCR beta family frequency. The ex vivo response was dominated by HLA-C-restricted CMV-specific TCR beta clonotypes.

Germline CDR1 reads MGHRA; CDR2 reads YSYEKL. The CDR3 runs to 13 residues. Deletions cut 0 bases from V and 8 bases from J, with 10 bases between. The material sequenced was PBMCs. The V and J genes are TRBV4-1 and TRBJ1-1; D unclear. The sequence was collected from a human donor in good health (CMV status not recorded). Some clones in this sample may be carry-over from other donors' samples. In DNA form, the CDR3 reads TGCGCCAGCAGCCAAGACAACTGGGCAGAAGCTTTCTTT. Its protein is CASSQDNWAEAFF.